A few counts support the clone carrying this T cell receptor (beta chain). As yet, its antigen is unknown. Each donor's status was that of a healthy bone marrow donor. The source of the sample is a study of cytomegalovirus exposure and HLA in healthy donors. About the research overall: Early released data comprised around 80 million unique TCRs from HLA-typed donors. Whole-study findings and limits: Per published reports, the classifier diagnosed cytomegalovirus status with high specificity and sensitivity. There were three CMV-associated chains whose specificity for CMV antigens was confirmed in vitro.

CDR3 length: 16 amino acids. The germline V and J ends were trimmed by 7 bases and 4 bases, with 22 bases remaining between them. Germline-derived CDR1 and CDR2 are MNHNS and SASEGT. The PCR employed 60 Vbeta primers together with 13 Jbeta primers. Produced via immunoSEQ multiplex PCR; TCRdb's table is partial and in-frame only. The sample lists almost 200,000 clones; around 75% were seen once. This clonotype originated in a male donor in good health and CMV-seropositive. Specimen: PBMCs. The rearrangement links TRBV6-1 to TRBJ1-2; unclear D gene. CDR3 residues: CASTDLSGVLSYGYTF. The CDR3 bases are TGTGCCAGCACTGATCTCTCCGGGGTACTGAGCTATGGCTACACCTTC.